This T cell receptor (beta chain) was recovered during a study of OX40 agonist ivuxolimab in advanced cancers. Study overall: Checkpoint inhibitors had been given previously to 35% to 50% of patients.

This CDR3 is 14 amino acids long. V gave up 7 bases and J gave up 5 bases, with 17 bases separating them. Germline V gene sequence: CDR1 MDHEN, CDR2 SYDVKM. Assay: immunoSEQ multiplex PCR; the TCRdb copy retains only in-frame clones and omits some. There are tens of thousands of clones in the sample; roughly 80% occur only once, and approximately 1% lies in the top ten. The material sequenced was CD4+ or CD8+ T cells sorted from blood, taken in a trial of the OX40 agonist ivuxolimab. This receptor was identified in an adult with an advanced solid tumor such as melanoma, head and neck, liver or kidney cancer. The chain couples TRBV28 to TRBJ1-2; tentatively, D is TRBD1 (5 bases). CDR3 amino acids: CASTWRPGFYGYTF. The DNA for the CDR3 is TGTGCCAGCACATGGAGACCAGGGTTTTATGGCTACACCTTC.